The sequence of this TCR beta chain was determined in a study of T cell repertoires in cytomegalovirus infection. About the research overall: An indication of both CMV infection and matching HLA type came from public TCR beta signatures.

MiXCR was run by TCRdb on the reads, yielding one entry per CDR3 protein. The table lists roughly 300,000 distinct CDR3 sequences, roughly 9.5% of them singletons. Study-level results: Dominating the ex vivo response were HLA-C-restricted CMV-specific TCR beta clonotypes. Identification of carriers of CMV plus the relevant HLA was achieved through cumulative public TCR beta family frequency.

This clonotype was recorded at least ten times. Its target is unknown. The CDR3 has 16 residues. J gave up 12 bases and V 4 bases, and 15 bases lay outside the gene matches. V is TRBV23-1 and J is TRBJ2-6; 7 nucleotides align to TRBD1. TRBV23-1 belongs to the ORF category, with a function that is uncertain. This receptor was taken from a human donor in good health (CMV status not recorded). Some clones in this sample may be carry-over from other donors' samples. The specimen sequenced was PBMCs. The CDR3: CASSLGQAPLERVLTF. The CDR3 DNA follows: TGCGCCAGCAGTCTCGGACAGGCGCCCTTAGAGCGCGTCCTGACTTTC.